What follows describes a single T cell receptor (beta chain). TCRdb keeps only in-frame clones here, not all; method: immunoSEQ multiplex PCR. The table records roughly 84,000 clones, around four fifths of them present only once. This sample stems from a study of blood T cell repertoires in COVID-19. Germline CDR1 MDHEN, CDR2 SYDVKM. V shed 5 bases, J shed 3 bases, and the junction held 4 bases outside the gene matches. This CDR3 is 15 amino acids long. Sequencing was carried out using peripheral blood. The rearrangement links TRBV28 to TRBJ2-1; 10 bases fit TRBD2. The receptor was derived from an elderly man with active or convalescent COVID-19. CDR3 residues: CASSQLAGFYNEQFF. The CDR3 coding sequence is TGTGCCAGCAGTCAACTAGCGGGGTTCTACAATGAGCAGTTCTTC.